This T cell receptor beta chain was profiled in a study of graft-versus-host responses after intestinal transplantation. Across the whole study: Anti-thymocyte globulin served as induction for all recipients, who then took tacrolimus and steroids for two to three years. General study findings and limits: Patients who carried graft-donor T cell macrochimerism also had high graft-versus-host to host-versus-graft clonal ratios in their allografts.

This clone appeared a few times. CDR3 length equals 13 residues. Germline values: CDR1 LGHNA, CDR2 YNFKEQ. The V and J ends lost 5 bases and 1 base respectively, with 8 bases between them. The assay was immunoSEQ multiplex PCR, and TCRdb's table has in-frame clones only and misses some. The sample lists some 14,000 clones, approximately 30% occurring once. V usage is TRBV4-2 and J usage is TRBJ1-1; maybe TRBD1 (6 bases). The sequences come from alloreactive CD4+ T cells from a mixed lymphocyte reaction culture, collected before intestinal transplant. Noted subset: CFSE-low proliferating T cells sorted from roughly six-day pre-transplant mixed lymphocyte reaction (GvH or HvG direction). This TCR derives from a human patient who received an intestinal transplant. For the CDR3, the DNA is TGTGCCAGCAGCTCGGACAGGAACACTGAAGCTTTCTTT. It yields the protein CASSSDRNTEAFF.